This record covers a single TCR beta chain. Clones were sequenced by immunoSEQ multiplex PCR, and TCRdb holds only the in-frame ones, with some missing. The sample lists roughly 160,000 clones, over 65% occurring once. The entry originates in a study of blood T cell repertoires in COVID-19. Study in general: Sources were T cells, B-cell-depleted T cells, or PBMCs; the material itself was cDNA or gDNA.

In germline, CDR1 is KGHSH, CDR2 LQKENI. The V gene lost 3 bases and the J gene lost 7 bases, with 25 bases spanning the gap. This CDR3 comprises 18 residues. The chain carries TRBV18 and TRBJ2-1, with D tentatively TRBD1 (5 bases). The TCR was taken from a woman of 80 years or more with acute or convalescent COVID-19. Sequencing was performed on peripheral blood. The CDR3 sequence: CASSPVLGAAIAGNEQFF. DNA of the CDR3: TGTGCCAGCTCACCGGTTCTTGGGGCCGCTATAGCCGGAAATGAGCAGTTCTTC.